Given below is one T cell receptor beta chain in context. Its target is not known. V lost 2 bases to trimming and J lost 5 bases; unmatched junction nucleotides: 5. CDR1 is LNHDA and CDR2 is SQIVND in the germline V gene (reference sequence). The CDR3 consists of 16 residues. Deep-level settings were used for running the assay. Over several immunoSEQ plates, each subset's genomic DNA was distributed in even portions. Assay: immunoSEQ multiplex PCR; the TCRdb copy retains only in-frame clones and omits some. The sample has some 500,000 clones, approximately 95% seen once; the top ten hold about 0.064%. The entry originates in a study of shared clonotypes between healthy human individuals. Overall study findings and caveats: Sampling was confined to blood; repertoires within tissues likely differ.

This clonotype was sampled from a woman in her twenties or thirties in good health. J is TRBJ1-5 and V is TRBV19; TRBD1 aligns across 11 bases. Sequenced material: naive CD4+ T cells sorted from blood. As to subset: CD45RA+ positively selected. CDR3 nucleotide sequence: TGTGCCAGTAGTATATCCGGGACAGGGGGGTATCAGCCCCAGCATTTT. It codes for CASSISGTGGYQPQHF.